The 10 T cell receptor beta chains below come from one sample, sequenced in a study of blood T cells in healthy people across ages. Primed by a sample-barcoded 5' primer and a J-beta primer mix, a second PCR proceeded for about 6 to 12 cycles. TCRdb reprocessed the 5' RACE reads via MiXCR and lists one record per CDR3 protein. The data show roughly 550,000 distinct CDR3 sequences, with approximately 25% seen just once and 8.5% to 9.5% held by the top ten. These data also formed part of another study, on T cells of mothers and their children.

The sequencing sample was made of blood. These receptors all come from a boy younger than 18 in good health.

Worth noting for this clonotype: At one end, the junction sequence differs from germline, possibly due to a read error. The chain recombines TRBV5-1 with TRBJ2-5; TRBD2 matches 12 bases. The germline V gene encodes CDR1 SGHRS and CDR2 YFSETQ. The CDR3 is made up of 17 amino acids. CDR3 sequence: CASRLRLAGGLQKTQYF. The CDR3 DNA reads TGCGCCAGCAGGTTGCGTCTAGCGGGAGGGCTCCAAAAGACCCAGTACTTC.

The rearrangement links TRBV27 to TRBJ2-6; 11 positions agree with TRBD1. V dropped 5 bases and J dropped 0; count of bases not matched to a gene: 6. The CDR3 is 18 amino acids. Germline V gene sequence: CDR1 MNHEY, CDR2 SMNVEV (reference sequence). The CDR3 protein is CASSPSGTGGSGANVLTF. The DNA for the CDR3 is TGTGCCAGCAGTCCCTCCGGGACAGGGGGCTCTGGGGCCAACGTCCTGACTTTC.

This clonotype was seen more than once but under ten times. V gene TRBV7-8 combines with J gene TRBJ1-1; D is uncertain. CDR3 length: 12 residues. V was pared by 1 base and J by 10 bases, with 10 bases between. Germline values: CDR1 SGHVS, CDR2 FQNEAQ. The CDR3 here is CASSLDDVRAFF. CDR3 coding DNA: TGTGCCAGCAGCTTAGATGATGTCAGAGCTTTCTTT.

In this sample, this clonotype turned up a few times. The chain couples TRBV12-3 or TRBV12-4 to TRBJ1-2; TRBD1 might be the D (6 bases). Trimming stripped 8 bases from V and 2 bases from J, with 15 bases between. This CDR3 spans 14 amino acids. The CDR3 loop reads CASGVDSINYGYTF. In DNA form, the CDR3 reads TGTGCCAGCGGAGTGGACAGCATAAACTATGGCTACACCTTC.

The V gene is TRBV20-1, the J gene TRBJ2-1, with TRBD2 matching 9 bases. CDR1 is DFQATT and CDR2 is SNEGSKA in the germline V gene (reference sequence). Trimming at V came to 6 bases and at J to 3 bases, leaving 12 bases not matched to a gene. The CDR3 length is 16 residues. CDR3 coding DNA: TGCAGTGCCTTTCAAGCCGGGACTAGCAACTACAATGAGCAGTTCTTC. Its translation: CSAFQAGTSNYNEQFF.

The chain combines TRBV10-3 with TRBJ2-1; no definite D call. The germline V gene encodes CDR1 ENHRY and CDR2 SYGVKD. Trimming took 6 bases from V and 3 from J, leaving 12 bases between them. The CDR3 has 14 residues. The CDR3 nucleotides read TGTGCCATCAGCCAGGACCAGGACTACAATGAGCAGTTCTTC. It encodes CAISQDQDYNEQFF.

A few counts support this clonotype. The chain recombines TRBV5-5 with TRBJ1-2; perhaps TRBD1 as D (5 bases). CDR1 is SGHKS and CDR2 is YYEKEE in the germline V gene (reference sequence). The CDR3 loop spans 14 amino acids. Trimming took off 2 bases at V and 4 bases at J, with 12 bases between the two ends. This chain's CDR3 is CASSFGLRGYGYTF. The CDR3, as DNA: TGTGCCAGCAGCTTTGGTCTAAGGGGCTATGGCTACACCTTC.

The V call is TRBV14, the J call TRBJ2-4, with D tentatively TRBD1 (7 bases). The CDR3 is 16 amino acids. V was shortened by 4 bases and J by 0 bases, with 13 bases between the two germline ends. Looked up from germline, CDR1 is SGHDN and CDR2 is FVKESK. The CDR3 DNA is TGTGCCAGCAGCCCTAACAGGGGAGGAGCCAAAAACATTCAGTACTTC. The encoded protein is CASSPNRGGAKNIQYF. The full variable domain, completed using reference TRBV14 and TRBJ2-4, is EAGVTQFPSHSVIEKGQTVTLRCDPISGHDNLYWYRRVMGKEIKFLLHFVKESKQDESGMPNNRFLAERTGGTYSTLKVQPAELEDSGVYFCASSPNRGGAKNIQYFGAGTRLSVL.

This clonotype was recorded many times. The chain links TRBV7-8 to TRBJ2-5, with TRBD2 identical over 9 bases. With V trimmed by 1 base and J by 4 bases, 4 bases remained unmatched. This CDR3 region has 15 residues. CDR1 is SGHVS, CDR2 FQNEAQ, per germline. The chain's CDR3 is CASSLGGTSTETQYF. Here the CDR3 DNA reads TGTGCCAGCAGCTTAGGCGGGACTAGCACAGAGACCCAGTACTTC.

This clonotype was recorded a few times. The rearrangement joins TRBV29-1 to TRBJ1-1; 8 bases are a match to TRBD1. CDR3 length equals 12 residues. With 7 bases clipped from V and 4 bases from J, the junction kept 5 bases outside the gene matches. Germline assignment: CDR1 SQVTM and CDR2 ANQGSEA. This CDR3 is CSADRGRTEAFF. In DNA, the CDR3 is TGCAGCGCCGACAGGGGCCGCACTGAAGCTTTCTTT. The complete variable domain, with remaining parts taken from reference TRBV29-1 and TRBJ1-1, reads SAVISQKPSRDICQRGTSLTIQCQVDSQVTMMFWYRQQPGQSLTLIATANQGSEATYESGFVIDKFPISRPNLTFSTLTVSNMSPEDSSIYLCSADRGRTEAFFGQGTRLTVV.